This TCR beta chain was found in a study of T-cell memory formation after mild COVID-19. Study-wide findings and caveats: Whereas later expanders leaned CD4+, clones contracting day 15 to 85 showed a balanced CD4/CD8 makeup.

MiXCR, run by TCRdb on the 5' RACE reads, gives a single entry per CDR3 protein. The sample lists hundreds of thousands of distinct CDR3 sequences; about a sixth were seen once. This clonotype occurred many times. Its antigen is currently unknown. An end of the junction does not agree with germline; a read error may underlie this. The V gene's germline CDR1 is MNHNS and CDR2 SASEGT. This CDR3 has 14 amino acids. Sequencing was performed on PBMCs or a T cell subset sorted from them (not recorded which). This clonotype was sampled from a man younger than 35 who had mild COVID-19 (a few samples of this study predate the infection). Cell type and time point are not known. V is TRBV6-1 and J is TRBJ2-7; 7 bases map to TRBD2. DNA for the CDR3: TGTGCCAGCAGCGAAGGCGGGGGCTCCTACGAGCAGTACTTC. This sequence encodes CASSEGGGSYEQYF.